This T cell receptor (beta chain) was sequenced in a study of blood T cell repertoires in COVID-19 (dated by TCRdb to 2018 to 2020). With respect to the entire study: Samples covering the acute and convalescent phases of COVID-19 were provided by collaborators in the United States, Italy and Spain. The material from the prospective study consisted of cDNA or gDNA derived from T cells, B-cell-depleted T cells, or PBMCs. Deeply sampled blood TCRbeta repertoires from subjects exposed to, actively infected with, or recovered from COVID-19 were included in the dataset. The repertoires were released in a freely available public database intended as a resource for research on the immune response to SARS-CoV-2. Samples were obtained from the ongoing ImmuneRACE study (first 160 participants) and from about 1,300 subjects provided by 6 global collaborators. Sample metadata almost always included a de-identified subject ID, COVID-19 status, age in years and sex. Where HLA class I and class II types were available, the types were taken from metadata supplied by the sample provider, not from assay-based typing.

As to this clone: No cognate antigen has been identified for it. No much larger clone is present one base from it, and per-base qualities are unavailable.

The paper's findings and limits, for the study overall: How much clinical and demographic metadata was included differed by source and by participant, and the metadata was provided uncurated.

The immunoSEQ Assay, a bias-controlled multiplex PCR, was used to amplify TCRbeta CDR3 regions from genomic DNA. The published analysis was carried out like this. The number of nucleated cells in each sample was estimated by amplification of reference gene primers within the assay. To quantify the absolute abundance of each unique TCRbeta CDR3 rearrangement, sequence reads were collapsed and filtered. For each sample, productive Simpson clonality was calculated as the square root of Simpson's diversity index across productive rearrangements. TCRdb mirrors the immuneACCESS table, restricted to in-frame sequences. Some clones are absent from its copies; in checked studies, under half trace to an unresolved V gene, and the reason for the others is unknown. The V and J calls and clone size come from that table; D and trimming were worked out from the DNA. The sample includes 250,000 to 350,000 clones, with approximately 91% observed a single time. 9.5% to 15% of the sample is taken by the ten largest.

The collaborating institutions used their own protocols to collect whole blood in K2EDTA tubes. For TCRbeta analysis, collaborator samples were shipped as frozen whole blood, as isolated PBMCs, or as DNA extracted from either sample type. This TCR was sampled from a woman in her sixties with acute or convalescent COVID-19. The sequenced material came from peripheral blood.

The CDR3 amino acid sequence is: CAWGTFKAGHTGELFF. The nucleotides read TGTGCCTGGGGTACCTTTAAAGCGGGGCACACCGGGGAGCTGTTTTTT. The sequence is built from TRBV30 and TRBJ2-2, and TRBD2 aligns with 7 junction nucleotides. The germline V gene (reference sequence) supplies CDR1 GTSNPN and CDR2 SVGIG. The CDR3 goes from the cysteine to the phenylalanine over 16 residues. Only the CDR3 region is kept as DNA, spanning 48 bases read in frame from base 1. Relative to germline, V is missing 5 bases and J is missing 3 bases, with 12 bases of the junction outside any gene match. Reference TRBV30 and TRBJ2-2 genes cover what lies past the CDR3, so the full variable domain is SQTIHQWPATLVQPVGSPLSLECTVEGTSNPNLYWYRQAAGRGLQLLFYSVGIGQISSEVPQNLSASRPQDRQFILSSKKLLLSDSGFYLCAWGTFKAGHTGELFFGEGSRLTVL.